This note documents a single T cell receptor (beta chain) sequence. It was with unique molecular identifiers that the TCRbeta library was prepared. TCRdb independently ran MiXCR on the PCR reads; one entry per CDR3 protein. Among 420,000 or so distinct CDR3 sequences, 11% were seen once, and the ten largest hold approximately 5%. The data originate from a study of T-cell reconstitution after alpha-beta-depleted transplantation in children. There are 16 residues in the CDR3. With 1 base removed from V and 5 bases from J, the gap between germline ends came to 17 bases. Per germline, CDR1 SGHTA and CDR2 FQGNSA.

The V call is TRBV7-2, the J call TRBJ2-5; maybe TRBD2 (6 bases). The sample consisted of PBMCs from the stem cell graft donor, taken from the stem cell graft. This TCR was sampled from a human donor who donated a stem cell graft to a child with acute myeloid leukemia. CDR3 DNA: TGTGCCAGCAGCTTAGTAGGAGGGGCTAGTGCGGAGACCCAGTACTTC. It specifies CASSLVGGASAETQYF. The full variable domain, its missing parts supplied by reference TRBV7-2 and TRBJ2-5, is GAGVSQSPSNKVTEKGKDVELRCDPISGHTALYWYRQSLGQGLEFLIYFQGNSAPDKSGLPSDRFSAERTGGSVSTLTIQRTQQEDSAVYLCASSLVGGASAETQYFGPGTRLLVL.